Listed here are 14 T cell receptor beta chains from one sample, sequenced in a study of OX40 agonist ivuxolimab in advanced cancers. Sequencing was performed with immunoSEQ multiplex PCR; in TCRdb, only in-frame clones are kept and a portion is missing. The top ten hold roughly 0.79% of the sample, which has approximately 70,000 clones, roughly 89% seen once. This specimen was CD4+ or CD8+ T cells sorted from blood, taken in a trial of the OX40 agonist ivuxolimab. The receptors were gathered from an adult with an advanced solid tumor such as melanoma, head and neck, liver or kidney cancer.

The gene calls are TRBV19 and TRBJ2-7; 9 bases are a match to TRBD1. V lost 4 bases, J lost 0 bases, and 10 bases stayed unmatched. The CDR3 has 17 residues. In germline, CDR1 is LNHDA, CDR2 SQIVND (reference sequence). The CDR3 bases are TGTGCCAGTAGTACCTTTGCGACAGGGGGAACCTCCTACGAGCAGTACTTC. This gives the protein CASSTFATGGTSYEQYF. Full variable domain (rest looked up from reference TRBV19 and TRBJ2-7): DGGITQSPKYLFRKEGQNVTLSCEQNLNHDAMYWYRQDPGQGLRLIYYSQIVNDFQKGDIAEGYSVSREKKESFPLTVTSAQKNPTAFYLCASSTFATGGTSYEQYFGPGTRLTVT.

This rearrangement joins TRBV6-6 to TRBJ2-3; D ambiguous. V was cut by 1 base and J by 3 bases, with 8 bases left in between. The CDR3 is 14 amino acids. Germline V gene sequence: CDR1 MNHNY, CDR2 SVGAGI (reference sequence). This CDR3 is CASSYLAATDTQYF. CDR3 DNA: TGTGCCAGCAGTTACTTGGCGGCGACAGATACGCAGTATTTT.

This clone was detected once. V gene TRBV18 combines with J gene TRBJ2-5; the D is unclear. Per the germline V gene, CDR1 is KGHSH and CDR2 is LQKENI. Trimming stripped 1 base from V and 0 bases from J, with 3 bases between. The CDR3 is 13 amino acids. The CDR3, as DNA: TGTGCCAGCTCACCACGAGACCAAGAGACCCAGTACTTC. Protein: CASSPRDQETQYF.

The CDR3: CASSPIGSNTGELFF. The CDR3 region has the DNA TGCGCCAGCAGCCCCATCGGCTCGAACACCGGGGAGCTGTTTTTT. The chain recombines TRBV4-1 with TRBJ2-2; no clear D. Trimming left V 4 bases short and J 0 bases short, with 9 bases between. The CDR3 covers 15 residues. From germline, CDR1 is MGHRA and CDR2 YSYEKL.

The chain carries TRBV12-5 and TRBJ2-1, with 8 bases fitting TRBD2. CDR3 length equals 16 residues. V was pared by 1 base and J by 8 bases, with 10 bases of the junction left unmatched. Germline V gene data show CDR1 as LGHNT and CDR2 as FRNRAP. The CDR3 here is CASGLGLSGGAHEQFF. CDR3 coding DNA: TGTGCTAGTGGTTTGGGACTGAGCGGGGGTGCCCATGAGCAGTTCTTC.

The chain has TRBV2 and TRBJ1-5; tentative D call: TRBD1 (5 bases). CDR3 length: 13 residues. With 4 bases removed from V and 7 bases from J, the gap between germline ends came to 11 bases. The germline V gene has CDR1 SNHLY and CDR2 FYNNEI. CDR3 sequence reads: CASSGQIGQPQHF. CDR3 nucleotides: TGTGCCAGCAGTGGACAGATCGGGCAGCCCCAGCATTTT.

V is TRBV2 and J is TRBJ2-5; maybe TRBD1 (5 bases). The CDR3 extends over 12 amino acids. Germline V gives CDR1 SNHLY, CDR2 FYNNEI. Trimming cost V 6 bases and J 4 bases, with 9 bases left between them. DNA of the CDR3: TGTGCCAGCAGCCAAGACAGAGAGACCCAGTACTTC. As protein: CASSQDRETQYF.

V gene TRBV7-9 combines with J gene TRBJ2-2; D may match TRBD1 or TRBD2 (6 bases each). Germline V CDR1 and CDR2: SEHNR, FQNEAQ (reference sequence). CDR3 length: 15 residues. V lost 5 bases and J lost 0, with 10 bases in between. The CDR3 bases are TGTGCCAGCAGCCGAGGGGGGCCGAACACCGGGGAGCTGTTTTTT. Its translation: CASSRGGPNTGELFF.

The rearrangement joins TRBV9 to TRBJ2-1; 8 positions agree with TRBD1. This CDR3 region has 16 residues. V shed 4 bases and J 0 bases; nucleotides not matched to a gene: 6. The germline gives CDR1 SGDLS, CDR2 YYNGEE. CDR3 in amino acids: CASSPSTGGSYNEQFF. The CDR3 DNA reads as TGTGCCAGCAGCCCATCAACAGGGGGCTCCTACAATGAGCAGTTCTTC. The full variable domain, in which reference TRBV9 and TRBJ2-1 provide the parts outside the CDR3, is DSGVTQTPKHLITATGQRVTLRCSPRSGDLSVYWYQQSLDQGLQFLIQYYNGEERAKGNILERFSAQQFPDLHSELNLSSLELGDSALYFCASSPSTGGSYNEQFFGPGTRLTVL.

CDR3 amino acids: CASSIERGGNQPQHF. CDR3 nucleotides: TGTGCCAGTAGTATAGAGAGGGGAGGGAATCAGCCCCAGCATTTT. This chain uses TRBV19 with TRBJ1-5; D possibly corresponds to TRBD1 (5 bases). V shed 0 bases and J shed 4 bases, with 10 bases lying between them. CDR3 length: 15 residues. CDR1 and CDR2 (germline): LNHDA, SQIVND (reference sequence). The full variable domain, completed using reference TRBV19 and TRBJ1-5, is DGGITQSPKYLFRKEGQNVTLSCEQNLNHDAMYWYRQDPGQGLRLIYYSQIVNDFQKGDIAEGYSVSREKKESFPLTVTSAQKNPTAFYLCASSIERGGNQPQHFGDGTRLSIL.

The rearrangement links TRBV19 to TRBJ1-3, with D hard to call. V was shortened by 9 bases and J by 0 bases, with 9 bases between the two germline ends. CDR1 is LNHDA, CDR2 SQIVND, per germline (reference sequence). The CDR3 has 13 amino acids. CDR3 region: CASQAHSGNTIYF. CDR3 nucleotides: TGTGCCAGCCAGGCTCACTCTGGAAACACCATATATTTT.

CDR3 sequence reads: CASRRVDEKLFF. In DNA, the CDR3 is TGTGCCAGTCGGAGGGTGGACGAAAAACTGTTTTTT. V usage is TRBV19 and J usage is TRBJ1-4; D gene ambiguous. The CDR3 contains 12 residues. The germline gives CDR1 LNHDA, CDR2 SQIVND (reference sequence). Trimming took 8 bases from V and 8 from J, leaving 12 bases between them.

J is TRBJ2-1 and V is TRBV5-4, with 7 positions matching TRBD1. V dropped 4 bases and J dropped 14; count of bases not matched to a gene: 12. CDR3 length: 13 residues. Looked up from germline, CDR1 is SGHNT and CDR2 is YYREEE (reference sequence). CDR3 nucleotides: TGTGCCAGCAGCCAAGGGACAGAACAGAAAAAGTTCTTC. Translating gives CASSQGTEQKKFF.

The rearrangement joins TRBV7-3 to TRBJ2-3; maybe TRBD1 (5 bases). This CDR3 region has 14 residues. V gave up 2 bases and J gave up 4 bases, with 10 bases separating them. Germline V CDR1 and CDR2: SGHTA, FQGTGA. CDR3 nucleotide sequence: TGTGCCAGCAGCTTAGGGGCAGGACCAGATACGCAGTATTTT. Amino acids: CASSLGAGPDTQYF.